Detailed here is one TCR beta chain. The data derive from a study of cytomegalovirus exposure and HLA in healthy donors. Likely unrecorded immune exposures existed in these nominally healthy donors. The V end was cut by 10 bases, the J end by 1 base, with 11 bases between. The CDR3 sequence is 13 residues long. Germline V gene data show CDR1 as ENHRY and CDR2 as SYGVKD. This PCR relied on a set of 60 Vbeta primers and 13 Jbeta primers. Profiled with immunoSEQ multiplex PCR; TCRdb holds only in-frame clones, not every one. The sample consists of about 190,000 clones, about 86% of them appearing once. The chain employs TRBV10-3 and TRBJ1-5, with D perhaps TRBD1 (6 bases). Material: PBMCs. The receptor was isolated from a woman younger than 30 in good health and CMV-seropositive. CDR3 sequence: CATGTGSNQPQHF. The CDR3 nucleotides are TGTGCCACAGGCACAGGGAGCAATCAGCCCCAGCATTTT.